These 8 T cell receptor beta chains were sequenced from one sample in a study of T cells after yellow fever vaccination. Using its own MiXCR run on the 5' RACE reads, TCRdb lists one record per CDR3 protein. The profile shows over 65,000 distinct CDR3 sequences, approximately 12% of them singletons. Sequenced material: CD8+ T cells not binding an NS4B(214-222) dextramer, sorted from PBMCs, taken 20 to 25 days after the first yellow fever vaccination. These receptors were obtained from a man in his late teens or twenties who received the YFV17D yellow fever vaccine.

This clonotype has only a few counts. CDR3 sequence reads: CASNQPETGVEQYF. The CDR3 DNA reads TGCGCCAGCAACCAGCCCGAGACAGGGGTGGAGCAGTACTTC. The chain is built from TRBV5-1 and TRBJ2-7; 8 positions match TRBD1. Germline-derived CDR1 and CDR2 are SGHRS and YFSETQ. The CDR3 is 14 residues long. J lost 7 bases, V lost 6 bases, and 12 bases had no gene match.

In this sample, this clonotype turned up a few times. V and J are TRBV4-3 and TRBJ2-7; TRBD1 matches at 7 bases. The junction had 13 bases not matched to a gene; V was cut back by 2 bases and J by 9 bases. The CDR3 is 15 amino acids. Germline-derived CDR1 and CDR2 are LGHNA and YSLEER. The chain's CDR3 is CASSQLLDRSRGQYF. The CDR3 coding sequence is TGCGCCAGCAGCCAACTTCTGGACAGGTCGAGAGGGCAGTACTTC.

This chain uses TRBV4-1 with TRBJ1-3; no firm D call. Per germline, CDR1 MGHRA and CDR2 YSYEKL. The CDR3 is 15 residues long. The V end lost 1 base, the J end lost 8 bases, and 15 bases lay between the germline ends. The CDR3, as DNA: TGCGCCAGCAGCCAAGCGGTTTCGATCGGTGACACCATATATTTT. It is translated as CASSQAVSIGDTIYF.

This clonotype was counted between two and nine times. The rearrangement joins TRBV28 to TRBJ2-7, with D maybe TRBD1 (6 bases). The ends were cut back, 5 bases at V and 4 bases at J, with 15 bases in the middle. CDR3 length equals 14 residues. Germline CDR1 is MDHEN and CDR2 is SYDVKM. The CDR3 nucleotides read TGTGCCAGCAGTAACGCCGGGACACCGTACGAGCAGTACGTC. Its translation: CASSNAGTPYEQYV.

The table lists this clonotype with a few counts. The gene calls are TRBV4-1 and TRBJ1-2; D is perhaps TRBD1 (6 bases). Germline CDR1 is MGHRA and CDR2 is YSYEKL. V lost 0 bases to trimming and J lost 4 bases, with 15 bases between them. The CDR3 is made up of 16 amino acids. CDR3 nucleotides: TGCGCCAGCAGCCAAGATTCTCAGGGGCCGGGCTATGGCTACACCTTC. This encodes CASSQDSQGPGYGYTF.

The V call is TRBV4-1, the J call TRBJ1-5; 9 bases align to TRBD1. Germline V lookup: CDR1 MGHRA, CDR2 YSYEKL. The CDR3 loop spans 15 amino acids. Germline trimming cut 4 bases from V and 6 bases from J; bases unmatched to any gene: 7. Written as DNA, the CDR3 is TGCGCCAGCAGCCCCCGGGACAGGGCGTCTCAGCCCCAGCATTTT. It encodes CASSPRDRASQPQHF.

The CDR3 DNA reads TGCGCCAGCAGTGAGTCCGTGGGTTATGGCAAAAACATTCAGTACTTC. It codes for CASSESVGYGKNIQYF. The chain combines TRBV10-2 with TRBJ2-4; D uncertain. The V gene lost 0 bases and the J gene lost 3 bases, with 12 bases spanning the gap. This CDR3 comprises 16 residues. Germline V gene sequence: CDR1 WSHSY, CDR2 SAAADI.

The chain links TRBV6-5 to TRBJ2-5; 12 bases agree with TRBD2. V was pared by 0 bases and J by 1 base, with 6 bases of the junction left unmatched. The CDR3 consists of 18 residues. Germline V gene sequence: CDR1 MNHEY, CDR2 SVGAGI. CDR3 in amino acids: CASSYSLLAGGSQETQYF. CDR3 DNA: TGTGCCAGCAGTTACTCACTTCTAGCGGGGGGGTCCCAAGAGACCCAGTACTTC.